This T cell receptor (beta chain) is drawn from a study of identical twins (TCRdb year 2016). Notes on the research overall: TCR alpha and beta repertoires from monozygotic twins, unrelated adults of various ages and cord blood were deep-sequenced to test whether fetal clonotypes persist. To rule out contamination, replicate twin experiments were performed at different times with different library preparation protocols. The study at large found these results: Excess twin sharing in beta out-of-frame sequences was weaker because fewer shared sequences lowered the signal-to-noise ratio. Out-of-frame TCR alpha sequences shared between twins showed an excess of low generation-probability sequences compared with coincidental sharing between unrelated individuals. In monozygotic twins, recombination models systematically underestimated out-of-frame TCR alpha sharing, but the models matched the sharing seen between unrelated individuals. Because the same donors could not be followed over many years, the conclusions depended on cross-sectional statistical analysis. Zero-insertion analyses could be partly confounded by invariant T cells such as MAIT and iNKT, though diverse VJ usage argued against such confounding for most clonotypes. Abundant cord blood beta clonotypes carried fewer insertions; young adult naive repertoires showed a weaker similar trend, while memory repertoires showed none.

The library came from 5' RACE. These reads were obtained on an Illumina HiSeq 2000. A universal primer binding site was added through template switching, and the final cDNA carried a unique molecular identifier so that TCR cDNA molecules could be counted accurately. Specific primers in the conserved constant-segment region were used to synthesize first-strand cDNA for the TCR alpha and beta chains. To control for contamination, every cDNA library was double barcoded, receiving both a SMART-Mk sample barcode and Illumina barcodes. Two successive PCR steps introduced TruSeq adapter sequences along with Illumina sample barcodes. Sequencing of the TCR alpha and beta cDNA libraries was done on the Illumina HiSeq platform using custom primers. The authors processed their data as follows. Unique molecular identifiers were extracted from raw reads with MiGEC, and CDR3 positions were determined with MiXCR. Recombination models were inferred per individual with the repgenHMM and IGoR tools using an EM algorithm. The tcR package in R was used for shared clonotype analysis, with sharing normalized by the product of cloneset sizes. To study raw recombination free of thymic and clonal selection effects, out-of-frame nonproductive sequences were analyzed. TCRdb reanalyzed the raw reads on its own, using fastp at Q25 for trimming and MiXCR for clone calling, and kept in-frame beta chains. For every CDR3 protein sequence, its rows merge into one entry that carries the most common genes and DNA. The V and J calls shown here were made by TCRdb, not taken from the authors' results. This sample comprises about 570,000 distinct CDR3 sequences, 9.5% to 10% of them detected only once. Together, the top ten hold under 3.5% of the sample.

Deletion took 1 base off V and 7 bases off J, with a span of 14 bases between the germline ends. The CDR3 spans 14 residues, from the cysteine through the phenylalanine. Here the CDR3 DNA is all that survives: 42 bases in frame from base 1. The germline V gene (reference sequence) gives CDR1 as DFQATT and CDR2 as SNEGSKA. This clonotype was seen a few times. Its antigen is still unknown. Base quality data are lacking; no much larger clone is found one base away. Every donor in the study was a healthy Caucasian. The twin cohort consisted of three pairs of female monozygotic twins, all aged roughly 18 to 30 years. Peripheral blood mononuclear cells were the source from which RNA for the TCR libraries was isolated. These data were likewise used in another study, on yellow fever vaccine responses in identical twins. Per that second paper: The authors reported that the T cell response to vaccination in identical twins appeared partly convergent and partly personalized. In the study, vaccine-responding T cell clones were precisely tracked in identical twins.

The sequence was collected from a woman between 18 and 30 years old in good health. The rearranged chain carries TRBV20-1 and TRBJ2-1; no D segment can be confidently identified. Input material: PBMCs. In nucleotides, the sequence is TGCAGTGCTAGAGCTTTGGGTCTCCTAAATGAGCAGTTCTTC. Its amino acids are CSARALGLLNEQFF.